The 11 T cell receptor beta chains reported below all come from one sample, sequenced in a study of OX40 agonist ivuxolimab in advanced cancers. Some clones are missing from TCRdb's copy, which holds only in-frame ones; the method was immunoSEQ multiplex PCR. This repertoire shows over 50,000 clones, roughly four fifths found once; its top ten account for roughly 3.9%. This specimen was CD4+ or CD8+ T cells sorted from blood, taken in a trial of the OX40 agonist ivuxolimab. All receptors derive from an adult with an advanced solid tumor such as melanoma, head and neck, liver or kidney cancer.

This clone appeared a few times. The rearrangement joins TRBV5-4 to TRBJ2-1; 7 nucleotides line up with TRBD2. With V trimmed by 0 bases and J by 14 bases, 5 bases remained unmatched. The CDR3 is 12 residues long. CDR1 SGHNT and CDR2 YYREEE come from the germline V gene (reference sequence). The chain's CDR3 is CASSLDGLEEFF. CDR3 bases: TGTGCCAGCAGCTTGGATGGACTAGAGGAGTTCTTC.

J is TRBJ2-3 and V is TRBV18; D is undetermined. The CDR3 extends over 14 amino acids. With 3 bases removed from V and 7 bases from J, the gap between germline ends came to 14 bases. Per germline, CDR1 KGHSH and CDR2 LQKENI. This CDR3 reads CASSPPAGGNTQYF. In DNA form, the CDR3 reads TGTGCCAGCTCACCTCCGGCAGGCGGCAATACGCAGTATTTT.

The chain combines TRBV19 with TRBJ2-5; D may be TRBD1 (6 bases). CDR1 is LNHDA and CDR2 is SQIVND in the germline V gene (reference sequence). CDR3 size: 14 residues. The ends were cut back, 7 bases at V and 5 bases at J, with 17 bases in the middle. CDR3 DNA sequence: TGTGCCAGTATGGGGGAAAACAGGGTGGAGACCCAGTACTTC. Translation: CASMGENRVETQYF.

The chain has TRBV18 and TRBJ2-1; no firm D call. V shed 6 bases and J shed 4 bases, with 10 bases lying between them. The germline V gene has CDR1 KGHSH and CDR2 LQKENI. The CDR3 is 13 residues long. Written as DNA, the CDR3 is TGTGCCAGCTCTTGGAAGGATTACAATGAGCAGTTCTTC. This translates into CASSWKDYNEQFF.

The V and J genes are TRBV7-6 and TRBJ2-3; no clear D. Germline assignment: CDR1 SGHVS and CDR2 FNYEAQ. This CDR3 has 16 amino acids. Trimming left V 2 bases short and J 2 bases short, with 14 bases between. The DNA for the CDR3 is TGTGCCAGCAGCTTAATGCAAGCTCCCGCCACAGATACGCAGTATTTT. It yields the protein CASSLMQAPATDTQYF. Based on the CDR3 plus reference TRBV7-6 and TRBJ2-3, the full variable domain is GAGVSQSPRYKVTKRGQDVALRCDPISGHVSLYWYRQALGQGPEFLTYFNYEAQQDKSGLPNDRFSAERPEGSISTLTIQRTEQRDSAMYRCASSLMQAPATDTQYFGPGTRLTVL.

In its sample, this clone was seen a few times. Other DNA sequences in the same sample also yield this CDR3. This chain connects TRBV2 to TRBJ1-1; D is possibly TRBD1 (5 bases). V dropped 0 bases and J dropped 4 bases, with 18 bases sitting between them. Germline V gives CDR1 SNHLY, CDR2 FYNNEI. This CDR3 region has 17 residues. The CDR3 bases are TGTGCCAGCAGTGAAGCTCCCTATGAGACAGTGTTCACTGAAGCTTTCTTT. This translates into CASSEAPYETVFTEAFF.

V and J are TRBV7-6 and TRBJ1-2; TRBD1 matches 9 bases. J gave up 3 bases and V 4 bases, and 6 bases lay outside the gene matches. The CDR3 runs 15 residues. The V gene's germline CDR1 is SGHVS and CDR2 FNYEAQ. The CDR3 is CASSSPDRGDYGYTF. The CDR3 nucleotides read TGTGCCAGCAGCTCCCCCGACAGGGGGGACTATGGCTACACCTTC. Drawing the rest from reference TRBV7-6 and TRBJ1-2, the complete variable domain is GAGVSQSPRYKVTKRGQDVALRCDPISGHVSLYWYRQALGQGPEFLTYFNYEAQQDKSGLPNDRFSAERPEGSISTLTIQRTEQRDSAMYRCASSSPDRGDYGYTFGSGTRLTVV.

This chain uses TRBV11-2 with TRBJ1-2; 8 nucleotides align to TRBD1. This CDR3 contains 15 residues. CDR1 and CDR2 from the germline V gene are SGHAT and FQNNGV. The trim removed 1 base at V and 8 bases at J, leaving 9 bases unmatched. CDR3 nucleotides: TGTGCCAGCAGCTTAGGGCCCCAGGGGGCGGGCGGCTACACCTTC. This encodes CASSLGPQGAGGYTF.

The CDR3 loop is CASSPQNTEAFF. The DNA for the CDR3 is TGTGCCAGCAGCCCACAGAACACTGAAGCTTTCTTT. V gene TRBV11-3 combines with J gene TRBJ1-1; the D is unclear. Germline CDR1 and CDR2: SGHNT and YENEEA. V was pared by 5 bases and J by 1 base, with 5 bases between. The CDR3 sequence is 12 residues long.

The gene calls are TRBV27 and TRBJ2-5, with 7 nucleotides matching TRBD1. Germline CDR1 and CDR2: MNHEY and SMNVEV (reference sequence). The CDR3 runs 14 residues. Trimming cost V 2 bases and J 4 bases; bases outside gene matches: 4. In nucleotides, the CDR3 is TGTGCCAGCAGTTTAAGTAGGGGGCTAGAGACCCAGTACTTC. Translating gives CASSLSRGLETQYF.

This clone has just a few counts. The rearrangement links TRBV11-3 to TRBJ2-1, with 7 bases matching TRBD2. Trimming took 0 bases from V and 7 from J; bases not matched to a gene: 12. In germline, CDR1 is SGHNT, CDR2 YENEEA. There are 17 residues in the CDR3. CDR3 sequence (DNA): TGTGCCAGCAGCTTAGATCGCGGGCCCTCGGGGGGTAATGAGCAGTTCTTC. It yields the protein CASSLDRGPSGGNEQFF.